This T cell receptor beta chain is drawn from a study of blood T cell repertoires in COVID-19. Turning to the study itself: In each case, the material was cDNA or gDNA derived from T cells, B-cell-depleted T cells, or PBMCs.

This CDR3 comprises 13 residues. Original data processing: Reference gene primer amplification yielded estimated nucleated cell counts. Measured with immunoSEQ multiplex PCR; TCRdb has only the in-frame clones, and not every one. D and trimming were read from the DNA, whereas the V and J calls and clone size are those reported in that table. Here the sample spans 200,000 to 250,000 clones, roughly 90% being singletons. The chain carries TRBV21-1 and TRBJ1-1; the table's D gene call, TRBD1, was not cross checked with the DNA. TRBV21-1 is a pseudogene locus. The sample was peripheral blood. The sequence derives from a woman between 55 and 75 years old with acute or convalescent COVID-19. CDR3 sequence: CASGFPGTGGAFF. CDR3 DNA sequence: TGTGCCAGCGGATTCCCCGGGACAGGCGGAGCTTTCTTT.